What follows are 5 T cell receptor beta chains derived from one specimen sequenced in a study of OX40 agonist ivuxolimab in advanced cancers. Using immunoSEQ multiplex PCR, the repertoire was profiled, and TCRdb retains in-frame clones only, with some absent. This repertoire shows roughly 20,000 clones, about two thirds found once; its top ten account for around 28%. This material consisted of CD4+ or CD8+ T cells sorted from blood, taken in a trial of the OX40 agonist ivuxolimab. The receptors come from an adult with an advanced solid tumor such as melanoma, head and neck, liver or kidney cancer.

V usage is TRBV11-2 and J usage is TRBJ1-4, with no clear D. This CDR3 has 16 residues. CDR1 is SGHAT, CDR2 FQNNGV, per germline. Trimming cost V 3 bases and J 7 bases, with 18 bases left between them. The CDR3: CASSFTDQAGFEKLFF. As DNA, the CDR3 is TGTGCCAGCAGCTTCACCGACCAGGCGGGGTTTGAAAAACTGTTTTTT.

The rearrangement joins TRBV10-3 to TRBJ2-2, with 7 bases fitting TRBD1. V lost 0 bases to trimming and J lost 4 bases; unmatched junction nucleotides: 8. Germline-derived CDR1 and CDR2 are ENHRY and SYGVKD. The CDR3 has 17 residues. In DNA form, the CDR3 reads TGTGCCATCAGTGAGTCGCGGGCAGGGGGTCTCACCGGGGAGCTGTTTTTT. Protein sequence: CAISESRAGGLTGELFF.

V and J are TRBV7-9 and TRBJ1-2, with a tentative D call TRBD1 (5 bases). Trimming pared 6 bases from V and 4 bases from J, leaving 15 bases between. CDR1 SEHNR and CDR2 FQNEAQ come from the germline V gene (reference sequence). The CDR3 has 14 residues. In nucleotides, the CDR3 is TGTGCCAGCAGACCAAGTGACAGTTTCTATGGCTACACCTTC. Translating it yields CASRPSDSFYGYTF.

This chain uses TRBV9 with TRBJ1-1; TRBD1 matches at 8 bases. Germline values: CDR1 SGDLS, CDR2 YYNGEE. V dropped 4 bases and J dropped 2; count of bases not matched to a gene: 7. The CDR3 spans 15 residues. CDR3 nucleotide sequence: TGTGCCAGCAGCCAAAACAGGGGGGGAAACACTGAAGCTTTCTTT. It yields the protein CASSQNRGGNTEAFF. Full variable domain (outside the CDR3, taken from reference TRBV9 and TRBJ1-1): DSGVTQTPKHLITATGQRVTLRCSPRSGDLSVYWYQQSLDQGLQFLIQYYNGEERAKGNILERFSAQQFPDLHSELNLSSLELGDSALYFCASSQNRGGNTEAFFGQGTRLTVV.

J is TRBJ1-1 and V is TRBV5-5; D uncertain. V shed 0 bases and J shed 3 bases, with 9 bases lying between them. The CDR3 runs 14 residues. Germline CDR1 is SGHKS and CDR2 is YYEKEE (reference sequence). The CDR3 sequence is CASSLELVDTEAFF. The DNA of the CDR3 is TGTGCCAGCAGCTTGGAGCTGGTGGACACTGAAGCTTTCTTT.